The 26 T cell receptor beta chains presented below share a single source sample, sequenced in a study of blood T cell repertoires in COVID-19 (dated by TCRdb to 2020 to 2022). The method behind the library was the immunoSEQ multiplex PCR assay. Entries here come from immuneACCESS through TCRdb and include only in-frame sequences with V and J called. Some clones fail to appear in such tables; in the studies checked, an unresolved V gene covers under half of the shortfall, and the cause of the remainder is unknown. The sample table records under 80,000 clones; about nine tenths of these occur just once. In total, the top ten clones hold less than 5.5% of the sample. What was sequenced was peripheral blood. These receptor sequences come from a man in his fifties or sixties with active COVID-19.

J is TRBJ1-3 and V is TRBV7-9; the D gene is possibly TRBD1 (6 bases). The CDR3 extends over 14 amino acids. Trimming left V 3 bases short and J 6 bases short, with 12 bases between. Germline assignment: CDR1 SEHNR and CDR2 FQNEAQ (reference sequence). The chain's CDR3 is CASSFRQGQNTIYF. The CDR3, as DNA: TGTGCCAGCAGCTTCCGGCAGGGGCAAAACACCATATATTTT. The full variable domain, with the rest looked up from reference TRBV7-9 and TRBJ1-3, is DTGVSQNPRHKITKRGQNVTFRCDPISEHNRLYWYRQTLGQGPEFLTYFQNEAQLEKSRLLSDRFSAERPKGSFSTLEIQRTEQGDSAMYLCASSFRQGQNTIYFGEGSWLTVV.

The chain uses TRBV5-1 and TRBJ1-1, with 10 positions matching TRBD1. V lost 4 bases to trimming and J lost 1 base; unmatched junction nucleotides: 4. Germline CDR1 is SGHRS and CDR2 is YFSETQ. CDR3 length: 15 residues. CDR3 region: CASSLRTGGNTEAFF. CDR3 DNA: TGCGCCAGCAGCCTGAGGACAGGGGGGAACACTGAAGCTTTCTTT.

Comments on this clone: Relative to the germline gene, one junction end is altered; a read error may explain this. The rearrangement links TRBV14 to TRBJ2-1; possibly TRBD1 for D (6 bases). The CDR3 has 12 amino acids. Germline-derived CDR1 and CDR2 are SGHDN and FVKESK. The chain's CDR3 is CASSQNRERTLF. The DNA of the CDR3 is TGTGCCAGCAGCCAGAACAGGGAACGGACGCTCTTC.

V usage is TRBV11-2 and J usage is TRBJ2-3; D is perhaps TRBD2 (6 bases). V shed 3 bases and J shed 1 base, with 11 bases lying between them. The germline CDR1 and CDR2 sequences are SGHAT and FQNNGV. The CDR3 length is 15 residues. CDR3 sequence reads: CASSFQAGGTDTQYF. CDR3 nucleotide sequence: TGTGCCAGCAGCTTTCAAGCGGGCGGCACAGATACGCAGTATTTT.

J is TRBJ2-7 and V is TRBV12-3 or TRBV12-4, with a tentative D call TRBD2 (5 bases). CDR3 size: 13 residues. Trimming took 3 bases from V and 5 from J, leaving 11 bases between them. The CDR3 spells CASSLGARNEQYF. CDR3 bases: TGTGCCAGCAGTTTGGGAGCAAGAAACGAGCAGTACTTC.

The CDR3: CASSSLPYGGRRNQPQHF. CDR3 in DNA: TGTGCCAGCAGTTCCCTTCCGTATGGTGGCAGGCGCAATCAGCCCCAGCATTTT. V and J are TRBV27 and TRBJ1-5; D is unclear. Germline V CDR1 and CDR2: MNHEY, SMNVEV (reference sequence). CDR3 length: 18 amino acids. Trimming removed 4 bases from V and 2 bases from J, with 21 bases in between.

V is TRBV6-6 and J is TRBJ1-3, with a possible D match to TRBD1 (6 bases). Germline loops: CDR1 MNHNY, CDR2 SVGAGI (reference sequence). This CDR3 spans 15 amino acids. Trimming removed 7 bases at V and 4 bases at J, with 17 bases between. The DNA for the CDR3 is TGTGCCAGCACCACGCCAGGGGTGAAAGGAAACACCATATATTTT. Amino acids: CASTTPGVKGNTIYF.

The chain joins TRBV2 to TRBJ2-6; no reliable D call. CDR3 length: 10 amino acids. Looked up from germline, CDR1 is SNHLY and CDR2 is FYNNEI. V gave up 5 bases and J gave up 10 bases, with 3 bases separating them. The CDR3 sequence is CASSTNVLTF. Written as DNA, the CDR3 is TGTGCCAGCAGTACTAACGTCCTGACTTTC.

The chain has TRBV29-1 and TRBJ1-4; D not resolved. The CDR3 runs to 10 residues. Germline V gene data show CDR1 as SQVTM and CDR2 as ANQGSEA. With 7 bases removed from V and 4 bases from J, the gap between germline ends came to 4 bases. As DNA, the CDR3 is TGCAGCGCCGGTAATGAAAAACTGTTTTTT. It encodes CSAGNEKLFF.

V and J are TRBV7-2 and TRBJ2-7; 9 bases map to TRBD2. Germline-derived CDR1 and CDR2 are SGHTA and FQGNSA. V lost 10 bases, J lost 4 bases, and 8 bases stayed unmatched. This CDR3 has 13 amino acids. CDR3 amino acids: CATSGTSNYEQYF. The DNA of the CDR3 is TGTGCCACAAGTGGGACTAGCAATTACGAGCAGTACTTC.

In DNA, the CDR3 is TGCAGCGCTAGTATCGCTGGGGCCAACGTCCTGACTTTC. Amino acids: CSASIAGANVLTF. J is TRBJ2-6 and V is TRBV29-1; D uncertain. This CDR3 contains 13 residues. From germline, CDR1 is SQVTM and CDR2 ANQGSEA. V lost 7 bases, J lost 2 bases, and 9 bases lay in between.

This chain connects TRBV7-3 to TRBJ2-3; D gene unclear. Germline V gene lookup returns CDR1 SGHTA and CDR2 FQGTGA. Between the trimmed V and J ends, which lost 8 bases and 1 base, there was a span of 10 bases. There are 13 residues in the CDR3. The CDR3 loop reads CASADIGTDTQYF. For the CDR3, the DNA is TGTGCCAGCGCCGACATCGGCACAGATACGCAGTATTTT.

The rearrangement joins TRBV7-9 to TRBJ2-1, with 8 bases fitting TRBD2. The CDR3 loop spans 16 amino acids. J gave up 5 bases and V 5 bases, and 11 bases lay outside the gene matches. From germline, CDR1 is SEHNR and CDR2 FQNEAQ (reference sequence). DNA of the CDR3: TGTGCCAGCAGCCCGAGACTAGCGATAGGGGACAATGAGCAGTTCTTC. Translating it yields CASSPRLAIGDNEQFF.

The chain joins TRBV6-5 to TRBJ1-5; D remains unclear. The V end lost 8 bases, the J end lost 3 bases, and 11 bases lay between the germline ends. There are 13 residues in the CDR3. CDR1 is MNHEY and CDR2 is SVGAGI in the germline V gene. CDR3 coding DNA: TGTGCCAGCCAGGCAGTCTCCAATCAGCCCCAGCATTTT. Protein sequence: CASQAVSNQPQHF.

The chain carries TRBV11-2 and TRBJ1-2; D gene uncertain. V lost 4 bases and J 2 bases, leaving 8 bases between the germline ends. This CDR3 is built from 13 residues. Looked up from germline, CDR1 is SGHAT and CDR2 is FQNNGV. CDR3: CASSWSGNYGYTF. Written as DNA, the CDR3 is TGTGCCAGCAGCTGGTCAGGAAACTATGGCTACACCTTC.

The chain combines TRBV7-6 with TRBJ2-1; TRBD1 might be the D (6 bases). The V end was cut by 1 base, the J end by 3 bases, with 13 bases between. Germline CDR1 reads SGHVS; CDR2 reads FNYEAQ. This CDR3 is 16 amino acids long. The CDR3 reads CASSLGPGVSYNEQFF. The CDR3 DNA reads TGTGCCAGCAGCTTAGGGCCAGGGGTAAGCTACAATGAGCAGTTCTTC.

The chain links TRBV24-1 to TRBJ2-3, with a weak D call TRBD2 (5 bases). The germline gives CDR1 KGHDR, CDR2 SFDVKD. This CDR3 has 15 amino acids. Deletions cut 4 bases from V and 0 bases from J, with 10 bases between. CDR3 residues: CATSDPSRSTDTQYF. CDR3 bases: TGTGCCACCAGTGACCCTAGCAGGAGCACAGATACGCAGTATTTT.

The chain is built from TRBV13 and TRBJ2-3, with 8 nucleotides matching TRBD2. Germline CDR1 reads PRHDT; CDR2 reads FYEKMQ (reference sequence). The CDR3 is 14 amino acids. V was clipped by 2 bases and J by 4 bases; unmatched bases: 2. The CDR3 reads CASSLSGGADTQYF. CDR3 coding DNA: TGTGCCAGCAGCTTATCCGGGGGGGCAGATACGCAGTATTTT.

This clone has more than one count but fewer than ten. This CDR3 is also generated by other DNA sequences in the sample. For the CDR3, the DNA is TGTGCCAGCAGCGGGACAGGTAACTACGAGCAGTACTTC. Translation: CASSGTGNYEQYF. The V gene is TRBV9, the J gene TRBJ2-7; 7 bases fit TRBD1. Germline V lookup: CDR1 SGDLS, CDR2 YYNGEE. The CDR3 loop spans 13 amino acids. Unmatched junction bases numbered 3, after V lost 3 bases and J lost 3 bases.

This chain's CDR3 is CASSSSSGTGNEQFF. DNA for the CDR3: TGTGCCAGCAGCTCCTCATCCGGGACAGGGAATGAGCAGTTCTTC. The gene calls are TRBV11-2 and TRBJ2-1; 9 bases agree with TRBD1. This CDR3 has 15 residues. Germline CDR1 reads SGHAT; CDR2 reads FQNNGV. J gave up 7 bases and V 4 bases, and 8 bases lay outside the gene matches.

This sequence joins TRBV5-1 and TRBJ2-2; 8 positions match TRBD1. CDR3 length: 17 residues. The V and J ends lost 1 base and 7 bases, in that order; junction bases with no gene match: 12. The V gene's germline CDR1 is SGHRS and CDR2 YFSETQ. CDR3 DNA sequence: TGCGCCAGCAGCTTGACGGGGACAGGCTATGGTGGCGGGGAGCTGTTTTTT. Translation gives CASSLTGTGYGGGELFF. Supplemented by reference TRBV5-1 and TRBJ2-2, the full variable domain reads KAGVTQTPRYLIKTRGQQVTLSCSPISGHRSVSWYQQTPGQGLQFLFEYFSETQRNKGNFPGRFSGRQFSNSRSEMNVSTLELGDSALYLCASSLTGTGYGGGELFFGEGSRLTVL.

The genes are TRBV28 and TRBJ1-5; D is possibly TRBD1 (5 bases). From germline, CDR1 is MDHEN and CDR2 SYDVKM. This CDR3 has 15 residues. The germline V and J ends were trimmed by 6 bases and 7 bases, with 19 bases remaining between them. CDR3 protein: CASRGWGGSEQPQHF. CDR3 bases: TGTGCCAGCAGAGGTTGGGGGGGATCAGAACAGCCCCAGCATTTT.

The chain employs TRBV6-2 or TRBV6-3 and TRBJ2-1; TRBD1 aligns across 9 bases. The CDR3 is 18 amino acids. Germline V lookup: CDR1 MNHEY, CDR2 SVGEGT. Trimming at V came to 0 bases and at J to 5 bases, leaving 11 bases not matched to a gene. The CDR3 loop is CASSYSRTGAAFNNEQFF. CDR3 bases: TGTGCCAGCAGTTACTCTCGGACAGGGGCGGCCTTTAACAATGAGCAGTTCTTC.

This clone was detected only once. V usage is TRBV7-9 and J usage is TRBJ2-5; D unresolved. The CDR3 loop spans 15 amino acids. The V gene's germline CDR1 is SEHNR and CDR2 FQNEAQ (reference sequence). Trimming stripped 5 bases from V and 7 bases from J, with 20 bases between. The CDR3 coding sequence is TGTGCCAGCAGCCCCGTGGGCAGTTTCTCGGTGACCCAGTACTTC. Encoded protein: CASSPVGSFSVTQYF.

The chain joins TRBV11-2 to TRBJ1-4; 8 bases fit TRBD1. The CDR3 has 15 amino acids. Germline V CDR1 and CDR2: SGHAT, FQNNGV. The junction had 12 bases not matched to a gene; V was cut back by 5 bases and J by 10 bases. The CDR3 loop is CASSPDRVATRKLFF. The CDR3 coding sequence is TGTGCCAGCAGCCCGGACAGGGTGGCGACACGAAAACTGTTTTTT.

J is TRBJ2-1 and V is TRBV27; 11 bases are shared with TRBD1. Germline lookup yields CDR1 MNHEY and CDR2 SMNVEV (reference sequence). The CDR3 consists of 19 residues. Unmatched junction bases numbered 22, after V lost 6 bases and J lost 9 bases. CDR3 protein: CASRIYPWTGGTDVREQFF. CDR3 sequence (DNA): TGTGCCAGCAGGATTTACCCCTGGACAGGGGGCACTGATGTCCGTGAGCAGTTCTTC.